These 27 T cell receptor beta chains were sequenced from one sample in a study of regulatory and conventional T cells in RAG deficiency. Conventional CD4+ T cells were sorted from blood as CD25-low CD127-high cells. Only in-frame clones appear in the TCRdb table, and some are missing; sequencing was by immunoSEQ multiplex PCR. The table shows tens of thousands of clones, with approximately 96% occurring only once. The same sample was also studied in work on regulatory T cells. That work states: The PCR used 52 TRBV and 13 TRBJ primers.

Sequencing was carried out using CD25- CD4+ T cells sorted from blood. Every receptor here comes from a human donor in good health.

V is TRBV5-8 and J is TRBJ1-5, with D uncertain. The CDR3 length is 12 residues. Trimming took 6 bases from V and 4 from J, leaving 8 bases between them. Germline V gene lookup returns CDR1 SGHTS and CDR2 YDEGEE. CDR3 sequence: CASTRWNQPQHF. In DNA form, the CDR3 reads TGTGCCAGCACCCGGTGGAATCAGCCCCAGCATTTT.

This chain connects TRBV7-7 to TRBJ2-7, with 7 nucleotides matching TRBD2. Per the germline V gene, CDR1 is SSHAT and CDR2 is FNYEAQ (reference sequence). The V gene end was trimmed by 5 bases and the J gene end by 0 bases; junction bases not matched to a gene: 4. This CDR3 is 14 amino acids long. In DNA, the CDR3 is TGTGCCAGCAGCCCTAGCGGTTTCTCCTACGAGCAGTACTTC. This gives the protein CASSPSGFSYEQYF. Supplemented by reference TRBV7-7 and TRBJ2-7, the full variable domain reads GAGVSQSPRYKVTKRGQDVTLRCDPISSHATLYWYQQALGQGPEFLTYFNYEAQPDKSGLPSDRFSAERPEGSISTLTIQRTEQRDSAMYRCASSPSGFSYEQYFGPGTRLTVT.

The V gene is TRBV5-1, the J gene TRBJ2-3, with D unresolved. This CDR3 is built from 12 residues. V dropped 1 base and J dropped 4 bases, with 4 bases sitting between them. Germline-derived CDR1 and CDR2 are SGHRS and YFSETQ. The CDR3 DNA follows: TGCGCCAGCAGCTTGCCGGCAGATACGCAGTATTTT. This sequence encodes CASSLPADTQYF.

The gene calls are TRBV4-1 and TRBJ2-3; 8 bases agree with TRBD1. The CDR3 runs to 16 residues. From germline, CDR1 is MGHRA and CDR2 YSYEKL. V shed 0 bases and J 5 bases; nucleotides not matched to a gene: 7. The CDR3 spells CASSQDRNRGRDTQYF. The CDR3 DNA is TGCGCCAGCAGCCAAGACCGGAACAGGGGGAGAGATACGCAGTATTTT.

This chain links TRBV18 with TRBJ1-2; perhaps TRBD1 as D (5 bases). The CDR3 has 14 amino acids. The V and J ends lost 0 bases and 8 bases respectively, with 13 bases between them. Germline V gene sequence: CDR1 KGHSH, CDR2 LQKENI. The CDR3 nucleotides read TGTGCCAGCTCACCACCTTCAGGGAGGCACGGCTACACCTTC. This sequence encodes CASSPPSGRHGYTF.

The chain recombines TRBV6-1 with TRBJ1-2; D is possibly TRBD1 (5 bases). The V and J ends lost 2 bases and 7 bases respectively, with 11 bases between them. CDR3 size: 13 residues. CDR1 and CDR2 from the germline V gene are MNHNS and SASEGT. The CDR3 coding sequence is TGTGCCAGCAGTGAACAAGGGGTTTCTGGCTACACCTTC. Translated: CASSEQGVSGYTF.

This CDR3 is CAWSVRGNTEAFF. The DNA for the CDR3 is TGTGCCTGGAGTGTACGAGGGAACACTGAAGCTTTCTTT. The chain recombines TRBV30 with TRBJ1-1; D remains ambiguous. The germline gives CDR1 GTSNPN, CDR2 SVGIG (reference sequence). V was cut by 0 bases and J by 1 base, with 6 bases left in between. This CDR3 has 13 residues.

This clone appeared once. This rearrangement joins TRBV4-2 to TRBJ1-1; D might be TRBD1 (5 bases). This CDR3 contains 14 residues. V lost 0 bases to trimming and J lost 7 bases, with 12 bases between them. The germline V gene has CDR1 LGHNA and CDR2 YNFKEQ. The CDR3 DNA reads as TGTGCCAGCAGCCAAGATCCCAGGGATTTTGAAGCTTTCTTT. This sequence encodes CASSQDPRDFEAFF.

The genes are TRBV27 and TRBJ1-5; D unclear. This CDR3 is built from 13 residues. The germline gives CDR1 MNHEY, CDR2 SMNVEV (reference sequence). The V and J ends lost 6 bases and 4 bases respectively, with 10 bases between them. The CDR3: CASRGAWNQPQHF. DNA for the CDR3: TGTGCCAGCAGGGGAGCTTGGAATCAGCCCCAGCATTTT.

V gene TRBV11-2 combines with J gene TRBJ2-3; 9 positions match TRBD1. This CDR3 is built from 15 residues. V dropped 4 bases and J dropped 0; count of bases not matched to a gene: 2. Germline loops: CDR1 SGHAT, CDR2 FQNNGV. The CDR3 protein is CASSYRGPSTDTQYF. CDR3 DNA: TGTGCCAGCAGCTACAGGGGGCCAAGCACAGATACGCAGTATTTT.

The chain recombines TRBV5-5 with TRBJ2-2; 7 nucleotides line up with TRBD1. This CDR3 is 14 amino acids long. Germline V gene data show CDR1 as SGHKS and CDR2 as YYEKEE (reference sequence). The V gene end was trimmed by 5 bases and the J gene end by 3 bases; junction bases not matched to a gene: 4. CDR3 region: CASSRDSYTGELFF. The DNA for the CDR3 is TGTGCCAGCAGTAGGGACAGCTACACCGGGGAGCTGTTTTTT.

The rearrangement joins TRBV6-6 to TRBJ1-1, with 7 positions matching TRBD1. The V gene end was trimmed by 3 bases and the J gene end by 5 bases; junction bases not matched to a gene: 6. This CDR3 contains 14 residues. CDR1 and CDR2 (germline): MNHNY, SVGAGI (reference sequence). The CDR3 protein is CASSYDRVRTEAFF. The CDR3, as DNA: TGTGCCAGCAGTTATGACAGGGTGAGGACTGAAGCTTTCTTT.

This clone came up once. The chain carries TRBV2 and TRBJ2-3; 8 bases agree with TRBD2. The CDR3 is 17 amino acids. The V gene end was trimmed by 4 bases and the J gene end by 0 bases; junction bases not matched to a gene: 9. CDR1 and CDR2 from the germline V gene are SNHLY and FYNNEI. Here the CDR3 reads CASSGKREFSSTDTQYF. As DNA, the CDR3 is TGTGCCAGCAGTGGCAAGCGGGAGTTCTCTAGCACAGATACGCAGTATTTT.

This clone was detected only once. As DNA, the CDR3 is TGTGCCAGCAGAGGAACCGGGACAGGGGGTAACTATGGCTACACCTTC. Translating it yields CASRGTGTGGNYGYTF. The gene calls are TRBV5-6 and TRBJ1-2, with 11 bases that match TRBD1. The CDR3 is 16 residues long. The J segment lost 1 base and the V segment lost 5 bases, leaving 7 bases of the junction unmatched. Germline CDR1 SGHDT, CDR2 YYEEEE.

This chain joins TRBV27 and TRBJ2-7; 9 bases agree with TRBD1. V lost 6 bases and J lost 5; bases outside the gene matches: 14. The CDR3 runs 16 residues. Germline CDR1 is MNHEY and CDR2 is SMNVEV (reference sequence). CDR3 sequence: CASSRSRTGAVDEQYF. The CDR3 DNA reads TGTGCCAGCAGCCGTTCGCGGACAGGGGCGGTCGACGAGCAGTACTTC.

This chain links TRBV5-8 with TRBJ2-5; D is unresolved. Trimming cost V 1 base and J 2 bases, with 9 bases left between them. CDR3 size: 14 residues. The germline CDR1 and CDR2 sequences are SGHTS and YDEGEE. The CDR3 here is CASSLQAGQETQYF. The DNA of the CDR3 is TGTGCCAGCAGCTTGCAGGCAGGACAAGAGACCCAGTACTTC.

The genes are TRBV14 and TRBJ1-1, with TRBD1 matching 7 bases. Germline V CDR1 and CDR2: SGHDN, FVKESK. V was clipped by 4 bases and J by 5 bases; unmatched bases: 7. This CDR3 contains 14 residues. The CDR3 sequence: CASSPLGQVTEAFF. CDR3 in DNA: TGTGCCAGCAGCCCACTAGGACAGGTAACTGAAGCTTTCTTT.

This rearrangement joins TRBV2 to TRBJ2-5; TRBD1 is a possible D gene (6 bases). The CDR3 covers 15 residues. Trimming removed 4 bases from V and 2 bases from J, with 14 bases in between. Germline V gene data show CDR1 as SNHLY and CDR2 as FYNNEI. This chain's CDR3 is CASSVSRGRQETQYF. CDR3 DNA: TGTGCCAGCAGTGTTTCCAGGGGAAGGCAAGAGACCCAGTACTTC.

The chain couples TRBV5-5 to TRBJ2-7, with a possible D match to TRBD1 (6 bases). The V end lost 4 bases, the J end lost 6 bases, and 23 bases lay between the germline ends. Germline V gives CDR1 SGHKS, CDR2 YYEKEE (reference sequence). The CDR3 has 16 amino acids. CDR3 sequence reads: CASSRNYPGDGGEQYF. CDR3 DNA: TGTGCCAGCAGCCGCAACTACCCAGGGGATGGAGGCGAGCAGTACTTC. The full variable domain, its missing parts supplied by reference TRBV5-5 and TRBJ2-7, is DAGVTQSPTHLIKTRGQQVTLRCSPISGHKSVSWYQQVLGQGPQFIFQYYEKEERGRGNFPDRFSARQFPNYSSELNVNALLLGDSALYLCASSRNYPGDGGEQYFGPGTRLTVT.

This clone was seen once. The chain recombines TRBV7-2 with TRBJ1-1; D is unclear. The CDR3 runs 14 residues. V lost 3 bases and J lost 4, with 12 bases in between. The germline CDR1 and CDR2 sequences are SGHTA and FQGNSA. The CDR3, as DNA: TGTGCCAGCAGCTTCAATCCGGGAAGCACTGAAGCTTTCTTT. Residues: CASSFNPGSTEAFF.

The chain has TRBV6-1 and TRBJ1-5; D uncertain. V shed 6 bases and J shed 2 bases, with 11 bases lying between them. This CDR3 comprises 14 residues. From germline, CDR1 is MNHNS and CDR2 SASEGT. This CDR3 reads CASSVDGGNQPQHF. CDR3 DNA: TGTGCCAGCAGCGTTGACGGGGGCAATCAGCCCCAGCATTTT.

The chain combines TRBV5-1 with TRBJ1-1, with D possibly being TRBD1 (5 bases). This CDR3 has 14 residues. The germline V gene encodes CDR1 SGHRS and CDR2 YFSETQ. Trimming pared 4 bases from V and 4 bases from J, leaving 14 bases between. CDR3 region: CASSLGTQGTEAFF. The CDR3 coding sequence is TGCGCCAGCAGCCTCGGAACCCAGGGCACTGAAGCTTTCTTT.

The chain carries TRBV6-6 and TRBJ1-1; D may be TRBD1 (6 bases). The CDR3 runs 15 residues. Trimming took 6 bases from V and 0 from J, leaving 14 bases between them. From germline, CDR1 is MNHNY and CDR2 SVGAGI (reference sequence). CDR3 sequence reads: CASSAIRGVNTEAFF. The CDR3 region has the DNA TGTGCCAGCAGCGCTATCAGGGGTGTGAACACTGAAGCTTTCTTT.

The J gene is TRBJ1-1, the V gene TRBV30, with TRBD1 as a possible D gene (5 bases). The CDR3 is made up of 14 amino acids. Germline CDR1 GTSNPN, CDR2 SVGIG (reference sequence). The V gene lost 0 bases and the J gene lost 6 bases, with 14 bases spanning the gap. The CDR3 coding sequence is TGTGCCTGGAGTGTTGGGGCCATTCTCCCTGAAGCTTTCTTT. Translated, it gives CAWSVGAILPEAFF. The full variable domain, its missing parts supplied by reference TRBV30 and TRBJ1-1, is SQTIHQWPATLVQPVGSPLSLECTVEGTSNPNLYWYRQAAGRGLQLLFYSVGIGQISSEVPQNLSASRPQDRQFILSSKKLLLSDSGFYLCAWSVGAILPEAFFGQGTRLTVV.

V gene TRBV25-1 combines with J gene TRBJ2-5; TRBD2 agrees at 12 bases. J was trimmed by 2 bases and V by 4 bases; bases with no gene match: 5. This CDR3 has 16 amino acids. Germline values: CDR1 MGHDK, CDR2 SYGVNS. Here the CDR3 DNA reads TGTGCCAGCAGTGCGACTAGCGGGAGATGGCAAGAGACCCAGTACTTC. As protein: CASSATSGRWQETQYF. Combining the CDR3 with reference TRBV25-1 and TRBJ2-5 gives the whole variable domain EADIYQTPRYLVIGTGKKITLECSQTMGHDKMYWYQQDPGMELHLIHYSYGVNSTEKGDLSSESTVSRIRTEHFPLTLESARPSHTSQYLCASSATSGRWQETQYFGPGTRLLVL.

The chain carries TRBV21-1 and TRBJ2-7; TRBD1, as called in the table, went unchecked against the DNA. TRBV21-1 is termed a pseudogene. The CDR3 extends over 13 amino acids. CDR3 protein: CASSRTGVLEQYF. CDR3 bases: TGTGCCAGCAGCAGGACAGGGGTCTTGGAGCAGTACTTC.

This chain joins TRBV19 and TRBJ1-2, with D unclear. Germline V gene sequence: CDR1 LNHDA, CDR2 SQIVND (reference sequence). The CDR3 is made up of 15 amino acids. The V end lost 3 bases, the J end lost 4 bases, and 15 bases lay between the germline ends. DNA of the CDR3: TGTGCCAGTAGTATGGTCACCACAACCCTCTATGGCTACACCTTC. This gives the protein CASSMVTTTLYGYTF.